This T cell receptor (beta chain) is from a study of T cell clusters in autoimmune cytopenias. As for the study in general: Per sample, median TRB depth was about 51,000 reads, yielding a median approximately 2,400 distinct clonotypes. Points from the study as a whole: TRB repertoire shifts in secondary cytopenia and chronic lymphocytic leukemia mostly reflected lymphoma, not autoimmunity.

A remark on this clonotype: Its antigen remains unidentified.

The germline V gene has CDR1 GTSNPN and CDR2 SVGIG (reference sequence). The CDR3 runs to 15 residues. One tube held mixed TRB-A and TRB-B primer pools for touch-down PCR. Each CDR3 protein gets one entry in TCRdb, which reprocessed the multiplex PCR reads and gives no DNA. This sample's table reports approximately 8,200 distinct CDR3 sequences. Each sample's input was around 250 ng genomic DNA, 40,000 or so genome equivalents. The sequenced material came from peripheral blood. The chain carries TRBV30 and TRBJ2-3; TCRdb calls TRBD1, which cannot be checked without DNA. The receptor's source is a human donor with an autoimmune cytopenia or autoimmune hepatitis (not recorded which). CDR3 protein: CAWSGTGGRTDTQYF.